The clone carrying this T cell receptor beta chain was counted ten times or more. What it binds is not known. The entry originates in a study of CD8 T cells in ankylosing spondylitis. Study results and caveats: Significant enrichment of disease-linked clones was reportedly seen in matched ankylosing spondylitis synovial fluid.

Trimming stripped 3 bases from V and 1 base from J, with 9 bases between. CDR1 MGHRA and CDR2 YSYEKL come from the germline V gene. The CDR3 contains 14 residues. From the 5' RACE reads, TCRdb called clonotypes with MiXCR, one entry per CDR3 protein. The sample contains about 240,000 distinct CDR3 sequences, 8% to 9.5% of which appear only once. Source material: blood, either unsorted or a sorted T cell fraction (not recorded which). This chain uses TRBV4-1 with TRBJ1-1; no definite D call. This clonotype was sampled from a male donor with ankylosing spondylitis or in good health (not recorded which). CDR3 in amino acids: CASSQRARNTEAFF. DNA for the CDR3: TGCGCCAGCAGCCAGCGGGCGAGGAACACTGAAGCTTTCTTT.